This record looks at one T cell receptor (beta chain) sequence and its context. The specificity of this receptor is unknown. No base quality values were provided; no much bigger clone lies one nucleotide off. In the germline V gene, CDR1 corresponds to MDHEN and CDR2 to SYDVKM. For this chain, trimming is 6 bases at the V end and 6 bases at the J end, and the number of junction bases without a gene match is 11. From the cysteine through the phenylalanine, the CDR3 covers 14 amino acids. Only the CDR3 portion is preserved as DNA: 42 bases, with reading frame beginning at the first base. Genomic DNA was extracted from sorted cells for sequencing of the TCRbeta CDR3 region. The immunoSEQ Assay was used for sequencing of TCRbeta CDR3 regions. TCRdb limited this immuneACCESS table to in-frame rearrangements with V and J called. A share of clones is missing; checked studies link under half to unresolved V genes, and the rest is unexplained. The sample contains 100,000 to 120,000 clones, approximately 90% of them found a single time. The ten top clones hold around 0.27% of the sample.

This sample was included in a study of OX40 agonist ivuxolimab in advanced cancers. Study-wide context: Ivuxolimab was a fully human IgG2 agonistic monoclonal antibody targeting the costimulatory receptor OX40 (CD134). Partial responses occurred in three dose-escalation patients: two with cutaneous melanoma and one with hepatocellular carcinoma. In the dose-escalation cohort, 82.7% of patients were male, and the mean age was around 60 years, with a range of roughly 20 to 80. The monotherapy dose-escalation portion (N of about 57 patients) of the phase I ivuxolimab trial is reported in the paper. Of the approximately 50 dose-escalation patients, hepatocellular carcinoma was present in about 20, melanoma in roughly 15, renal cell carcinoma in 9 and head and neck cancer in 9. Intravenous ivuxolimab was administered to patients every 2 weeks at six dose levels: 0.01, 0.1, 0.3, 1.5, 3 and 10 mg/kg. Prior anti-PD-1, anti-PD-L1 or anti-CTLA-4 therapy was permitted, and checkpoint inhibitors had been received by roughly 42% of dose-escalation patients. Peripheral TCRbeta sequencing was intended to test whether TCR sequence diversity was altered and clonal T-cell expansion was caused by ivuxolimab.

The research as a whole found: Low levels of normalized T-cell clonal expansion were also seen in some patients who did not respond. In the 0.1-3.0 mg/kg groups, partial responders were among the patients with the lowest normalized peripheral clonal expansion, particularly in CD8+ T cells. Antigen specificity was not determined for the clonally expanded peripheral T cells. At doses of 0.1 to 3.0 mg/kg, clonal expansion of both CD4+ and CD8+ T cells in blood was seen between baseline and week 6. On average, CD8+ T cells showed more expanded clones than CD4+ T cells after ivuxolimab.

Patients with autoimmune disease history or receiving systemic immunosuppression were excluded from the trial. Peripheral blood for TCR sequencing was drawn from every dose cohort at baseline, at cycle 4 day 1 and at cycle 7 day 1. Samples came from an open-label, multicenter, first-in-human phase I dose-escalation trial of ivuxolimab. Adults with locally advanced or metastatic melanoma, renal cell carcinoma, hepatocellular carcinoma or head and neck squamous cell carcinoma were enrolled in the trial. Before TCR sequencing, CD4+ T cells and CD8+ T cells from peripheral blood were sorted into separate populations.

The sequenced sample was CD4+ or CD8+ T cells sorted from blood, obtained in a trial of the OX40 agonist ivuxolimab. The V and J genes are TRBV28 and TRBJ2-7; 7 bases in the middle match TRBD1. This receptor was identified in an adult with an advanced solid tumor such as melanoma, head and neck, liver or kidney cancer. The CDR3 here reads CASRDGTAVREQYF. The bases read TGTGCCAGCAGGGACGGGACAGCTGTGCGCGAGCAGTACTTC.